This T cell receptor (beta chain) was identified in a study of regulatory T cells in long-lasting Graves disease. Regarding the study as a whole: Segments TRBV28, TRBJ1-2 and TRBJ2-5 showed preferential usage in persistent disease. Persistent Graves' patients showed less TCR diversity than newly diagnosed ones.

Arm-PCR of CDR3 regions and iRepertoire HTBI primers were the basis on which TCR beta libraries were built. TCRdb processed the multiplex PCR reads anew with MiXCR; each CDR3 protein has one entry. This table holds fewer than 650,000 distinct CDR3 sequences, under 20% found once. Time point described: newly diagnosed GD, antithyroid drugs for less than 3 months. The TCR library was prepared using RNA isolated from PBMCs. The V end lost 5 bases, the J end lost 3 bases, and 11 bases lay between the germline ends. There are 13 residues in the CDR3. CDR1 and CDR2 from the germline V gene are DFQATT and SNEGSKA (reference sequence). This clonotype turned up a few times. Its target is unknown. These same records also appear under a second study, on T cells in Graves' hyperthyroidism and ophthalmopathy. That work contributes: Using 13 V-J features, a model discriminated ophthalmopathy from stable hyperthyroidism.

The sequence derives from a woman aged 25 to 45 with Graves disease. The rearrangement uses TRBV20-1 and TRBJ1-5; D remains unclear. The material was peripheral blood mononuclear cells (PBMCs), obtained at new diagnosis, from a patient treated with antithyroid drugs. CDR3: CSALGRYNQPQHF. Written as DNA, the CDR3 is TGCAGTGCTTTAGGACGGTACAATCAGCCCCAGCATTTT.